The sequence of this TCR beta chain was determined in a study of T cells expressing NK-cell markers (dated by TCRdb to 2019 to 2021). Describing the broader study: Three sorted T-cell subsets (CD3+CD56+NKG2C+, CD3+CD56+NKG2C- and CD3+CD56-NKG2C+) from seven to nine donors had their TCR beta-chain repertoires profiled. Among the eight sequenced donors, seven were HCMV-seropositive and one was HCMV-seronegative. All eight donors whose samples were sequenced were randomly selected healthy volunteers, three of them men and five women. Libraries were sequenced as 2 x 150 bp reads on Illumina HiSeq 2000/2500, MiSeq or NextSeq. Results and caveats for the whole study, not just this receptor: Whether the expanded NKG2C-expressing T cell clones were specific for HCMV antigens was left unclear. In a handful of donors, the dominant CD3+CD56+NKG2C+ clonotypes were found to rank among the top 10 CD8+ clonotypes and to make up about 1.0-7.5% of CD8+ T cells. Those dominant clonotypes were again the most abundant among CD3+CD56-NKG2C+ cells in a few donors, at about 25-60.1%.

CDR3 length: 15 amino acids, cysteine to phenylalanine. The DNA sequence is not available. Sequencing used an Illumina HiSeq 2000. TCR beta cDNA libraries were made by 5'RACE template switching that added a universal primer site and unique molecular identifiers. cDNA synthesis was primed from the TCR beta constant segment and was followed by two successive PCR amplification steps. Per the original workflow: MIGEC was used to demultiplex reads and group reads by UMI, and MiTCR was used to assemble and quantify clonotypes. Only TCR cDNA sequences supported by at least two reads were kept to exclude erroneous sequences. The tcR package was used for downstream repertoire analysis, and clonotypes were matched between fractions using CDR3 nucleotide sequence together with V segment. VDJmatch was used to annotate antigen specificity against VDJdb, with one amino acid substitution allowed in CDR3. One entry per CDR3 protein sequence results from the TCRdb reprocessing of the reads, with DNA left out. TCRdb's processing, not the study's, gives the V and J calls here. The data table for this sample lists 400,000 to 450,000 distinct CDR3 sequences. Approximately 6.8% of the sample is taken by the ten largest.

About this clonotype itself: No antigen is known for it.

HCMV-specific IgG was detected in serum with a commercial ELISA kit to determine HCMV serostatus. Peripheral blood mononuclear cells were isolated from blood by Ficoll density gradient centrifugation. The origin of this receptor is a woman between 18 and 70 years old in good health. The sequence is built from TRBV12-3 or TRBV12-4 and TRBJ2-1; the D call from TCRdb, TRBD1, cannot be confirmed without DNA. Sample: blood T cells: a sorted CD56 or NKG2C T cell subset, CD4+ or CD8+ T cells, or bulk PBMC T cells (not recorded which). For the CDR3, the sequence is CASSDRDRVYDEQFF.